This T cell receptor (beta chain) was captured in a study of identical twins (dated by TCRdb to the mid-2010s). Regarding the research as a whole: The study deep-sequenced TCR alpha and beta repertoires from monozygotic twins, unrelated adults of various ages and cord blood to test whether fetal clonotypes persist. To rule out contamination, replicate twin experiments were performed at different times with different library preparation protocols. The research as a whole found: Because the same donors could not be followed over many years, the conclusions relied on cross-sectional statistical analysis. Invariant T cells such as MAIT and iNKT could partly confound zero-insertion analyses, though diverse VJ usage argued against this for most clonotypes. Abundant cord blood beta clonotypes had fewer insertions, young adult naive repertoires showed a similar but weaker trend, and memory repertoires showed no such trend. Excess twin sharing in beta out-of-frame sequences was weaker because fewer shared sequences lowered the signal-to-noise ratio. Out-of-frame TCR alpha sharing in monozygotic twins was systematically underestimated by recombination models, whereas sharing between unrelated individuals was in agreement with the recombination models. Compared with coincidental sharing between unrelated individuals, an excess of low generation-probability sequences was observed among out-of-frame TCR alpha sequences shared between twins.

At the junction V is shortened by 6 bases and J by 0 bases, with 15 bases in between. The germline V gene (reference sequence) specifies DFQATT as CDR1 and SNEGSKA as CDR2. Counted from cysteine to phenylalanine, this CDR3 has 15 amino acids. Only the CDR3 region is kept as DNA, spanning 45 bases read in frame from base 1. Every donor was a healthy Caucasian. The twin cohort consisted of three pairs of female monozygotic twins, all aged 18 to 29 years. RNA for TCR libraries was isolated from peripheral blood mononuclear cells. This clonotype was seen only a few times. Its antigen target is currently unknown. Base qualities are not provided; no much larger clone lies one nucleotide away. Library generation was performed with 5' RACE. Sequencing relied on an Illumina HiSeq 2000. Template switching added a universal primer binding site, and the final cDNA carried a unique molecular identifier that allowed TCR cDNA molecules to be counted accurately. Specific primers in the conserved constant-segment region were used to synthesize first-strand cDNA for the TCR alpha and beta chains. Each cDNA library was double barcoded, with a SMART-Mk sample barcode plus Illumina barcodes, to control for contamination. Two successive PCR steps introduced TruSeq adapter sequences along with Illumina sample barcodes. The TCR alpha and beta cDNA libraries were sequenced on the Illumina HiSeq platform using custom primers. For the original study's pipeline: MiGEC processed the raw reads to extract unique molecular identifiers, while MiXCR was used to determine the CDR3 positions. Recombination models were inferred per individual with the repgenHMM and IGoR tools using an EM algorithm. The analysis of shared clonotypes was done with the tcR package in R, with sharing normalized by the product of cloneset sizes. Out-of-frame nonproductive sequences were analyzed to study raw recombination free of thymic and clonal selection effects. TCRdb reran the public reads through fastp at Q25 and MiXCR, keeping productive beta chains. Each record represents a unique CDR3 protein, reported with the most common genes and DNA among its rows. TCRdb, not the authors, supplied the V and J calls. Counted in this sample were about 660,000 distinct CDR3 sequences; 8.5% to 9.5% of them appeared once. The ten largest clones add up to around 0.98% of the sample.

This sample also appeared in a second study, on yellow fever vaccine responses in identical twins. In that second paper, the authors write: According to the authors, the vaccine-induced T cell response in identical twins seemed to be partly convergent and partly specific to each individual. Focusing on identical twins, the study followed the T cell clones that responded to the vaccine, and did so with precision.

The chain uses TRBV20-1 and TRBJ2-1; the D gene is unclear. The specimen was PBMCs. This receptor was obtained from a woman aged 18-30 years in good health. The CDR3 loop reads CSATGRPNSYNEQFF. The DNA is TGCAGTGCAACCGGACGACCGAACTCCTACAATGAGCAGTTCTTC.